The subject of this entry is one TCR beta chain. Which antigen it targets is not known. No base-level quality is on record; no much larger clone is a single base apart. Collaborating institutions collected whole blood in K2EDTA tubes following their own protocols. For TCRbeta analysis, collaborators shipped samples as frozen whole blood, isolated PBMCs, or DNA extracted from either of those sample types. This specimen comes from a study of blood T cell repertoires in COVID-19 (dated by TCRdb to the early 2020s). With regard to the full study: The collaborator samples originated in the United States, Italy and Spain and spanned the acute and convalescent phases of COVID-19. The dataset comprised deeply sampled blood TCRbeta repertoires from subjects exposed to, actively infected with, or recovered from COVID-19. The sample metadata nearly always contained a de-identified subject ID, COVID-19 status, age in years and sex. Where available, HLA class I and class II types were taken from metadata supplied by the sample provider and were not determined by assay-based typing. The samples were drawn from the first 160 participants of the ongoing ImmuneRACE study and from 1,254 subjects provided by 6 global collaborators. The repertoires were released in a freely available public database meant as a resource for research on the immune response to SARS-CoV-2. The prospective study material was composed of cDNA or gDNA derived from T cells, B-cell-depleted T cells, or PBMCs. What the authors observed across the whole study: The amount of clinical and demographic metadata varied by source and participant and was provided uncurated.

Taken from cysteine to phenylalanine, the CDR3 has 14 residues. Only the CDR3 DNA is retained, 42 bases long and in frame from the first base. From a lookup of the germline V gene, CDR1 and CDR2 are SGHAT and FQNNGV. Cut back by 1 base and 0 bases, the V and J ends lie 7 bases apart. TCRbeta CDR3 regions were amplified from genomic DNA by means of the immunoSEQ Assay, a bias-controlled multiplex PCR. The paper's data handling went like this. Nucleated cell counts per sample were estimated from amplification of reference gene primers within the assay. Sequence reads were collapsed and filtered to measure the absolute abundance of every unique TCRbeta CDR3 rearrangement. For each sample, productive Simpson clonality was calculated as the square root of Simpson's diversity index over productive rearrangements. Here the immuneACCESS table is served through TCRdb, limited to in-frame sequences with V and J called. Missing clones are a known gap in these copies; in checked studies unresolved V genes cover under half, and the rest lacks a known reason. That table supplies the V and J calls and clone size; D and trimming were determined from the DNA. The sample has 250,000 or so clones on record, about four fifths of them singletons. Less than 4% of the sample comes from the top ten.

The sequenced sample consisted of peripheral blood. This clonotype was sampled from a woman aged 18-30 years with acute or convalescent COVID-19. The sequence joins TRBV11-2 to TRBJ2-7; too little of a D gene remains to name it. CDR3 sequence: CASSLGVSSYEQYF. The DNA sequence is given as TGTGCCAGCAGCTTAGGAGTATCCTCCTACGAGCAGTACTTC.